The 15 T cell receptor beta chains presented below share a single source sample, sequenced in a study of CD8 T cells in Susac syndrome. An amount of RNA that ranged from roughly 0.45 to 1 ug was reverse transcribed with random hexamers. One entry per CDR3 protein, called by TCRdb with MiXCR from the immunoSEQ multiplex PCR reads. Of some 150,000 distinct CDR3 sequences in the sample, 95% were seen once. The sequencing sample was made of CD4+ T cells from PBMCs. Receptors originate from a human donor with Susac syndrome.

This sequence joins TRBV9 and TRBJ1-6, with 7 positions matching TRBD1. The J segment lost 7 bases and the V segment lost 4 bases, leaving 8 bases of the junction unmatched. The CDR3 covers 15 residues. Germline V gene lookup returns CDR1 SGDLS and CDR2 YYNGEE. CDR3 sequence reads: CASSPAGQANSPLHF. The CDR3 nucleotides read TGTGCCAGCAGCCCAGCTGGACAGGCGAATTCACCCCTCCACTTT.

The gene calls are TRBV7-3 and TRBJ2-1; D is possibly TRBD1 (6 bases). The CDR3 loop spans 15 amino acids. Trimming removed 5 bases at V and 7 bases at J, with 18 bases between. Looked up from germline, CDR1 is SGHTA and CDR2 is FQGTGA. CDR3 in amino acids: CASSQVGGVRNEQFF. The DNA for the CDR3 is TGTGCCAGCAGCCAAGTAGGGGGAGTAAGAAATGAGCAGTTCTTC.

V gene TRBV7-7 combines with J gene TRBJ2-5; D ambiguous. The CDR3 contains 13 residues. The germline V gene has CDR1 SSHAT and CDR2 FNYEAQ (reference sequence). V dropped 1 base and J dropped 5 bases, with 8 bases sitting between them. Written as DNA, the CDR3 is TGTGCCAGCAGCTTAGGACCCCGGGAGACCCAGTACTTC. It specifies CASSLGPRETQYF.

This clonotype was seen just once. The CDR3 DNA reads TGTGCCAGCAGCTTAGAAGACAGAGTATCGAACACTGAAGCTTTCTTT. The encoded protein is CASSLEDRVSNTEAFF. The chain couples TRBV7-2 to TRBJ1-1, with D tentatively TRBD1 (5 bases). The germline V gene encodes CDR1 SGHTA and CDR2 FQGNSA. V was pared by 1 base and J by 1 base, with 13 bases between. The length of the CDR3 is 16 residues.

A single count supports this clonotype. The J gene is TRBJ1-2, the V gene TRBV29-1; D remains ambiguous. The CDR3 is 12 residues long. Germline CDR1 SQVTM, CDR2 ANQGSEA. V was trimmed by 3 bases and J by 8 bases, leaving 13 bases between them. CDR3 nucleotides: TGCAGCGTTGATGGACTCATGGGGGGCTACACCTTC. Amino acids: CSVDGLMGGYTF.

The J gene is TRBJ1-4, the V gene TRBV20-1; possibly TRBD1 for D (5 bases). The CDR3 totals 13 residues. V was pared by 5 bases and J by 4 bases, with 11 bases between. In germline, CDR1 is DFQATT, CDR2 SNEGSKA (reference sequence). CDR3 DNA sequence: TGCAGTGCTCGGGACCGACGTAATGAAAAACTGTTTTTT. Amino acid sequence: CSARDRRNEKLFF.

The V gene is TRBV7-2, the J gene TRBJ1-2, with D unresolved. Germline V gene sequence: CDR1 SGHTA, CDR2 FQGNSA. This CDR3 is built from 13 residues. V lost 3 bases and J lost 4, with 9 bases in between. This CDR3 is CASSFTDSYGYTF. The CDR3 nucleotides read TGTGCCAGCAGCTTTACTGACTCCTATGGCTACACCTTC.

The J gene is TRBJ2-1, the V gene TRBV5-1; 8 bases align to TRBD1. From germline, CDR1 is SGHRS and CDR2 YFSETQ. V lost 0 bases and J lost 4; bases outside the gene matches: 3. CDR3 size: 15 residues. CDR3 coding DNA: TGCGCCAGCAGCTTGGAGACAGGGGAATACAATGAGCAGTTCTTC. The encoded protein is CASSLETGEYNEQFF. Full variable domain (missing parts from reference TRBV5-1 and TRBJ2-1): KAGVTQTPRYLIKTRGQQVTLSCSPISGHRSVSWYQQTPGQGLQFLFEYFSETQRNKGNFPGRFSGRQFSNSRSEMNVSTLELGDSALYLCASSLETGEYNEQFFGPGTRLTVL.

This chain connects TRBV15 to TRBJ2-7, with D perhaps assigned TRBD1 or TRBD2 (5 bases each). From germline, CDR1 is LNHNV and CDR2 YYDKDF (reference sequence). The CDR3 extends over 15 amino acids. Trimming took 3 bases from V and 3 from J, leaving 15 bases between them. The CDR3 nucleotides are TGTGCCACCAGCAGGGGGGAGCCAGGGAACTACGAGCAGTACTTC. Amino acids: CATSRGEPGNYEQYF.

V and J are TRBV20-1 and TRBJ2-7, with 9 bases aligning to TRBD1. The CDR3 loop spans 17 amino acids. CDR1 is DFQATT, CDR2 SNEGSKA, per germline (reference sequence). Trimming cost V 2 bases and J 0 bases; bases outside gene matches: 11. The CDR3 loop is CSARTGTGLRSSYEQYF. For the CDR3, the DNA is TGCAGTGCTAGAACCGGGACAGGGCTGAGGAGCTCCTACGAGCAGTACTTC.

The rearrangement joins TRBV20-1 to TRBJ2-3; D remains unclear. Germline CDR1 DFQATT, CDR2 SNEGSKA (reference sequence). The CDR3 is 14 amino acids. Trimming removed 2 bases from V and 1 base from J, with 10 bases in between. CDR3 sequence reads: CSARPGLGTDTQYF. In nucleotides, the CDR3 is TGCAGTGCTAGACCTGGGCTTGGCACAGATACGCAGTATTTT.

The chain couples TRBV29-1 to TRBJ2-1; the D gene is possibly TRBD2 (6 bases). The CDR3 contains 10 residues. Trimming took off 7 bases at V and 7 bases at J, with 8 bases between the two ends. Germline V gives CDR1 SQVTM, CDR2 ANQGSEA. CDR3: CSGRENEQFF. The CDR3, as DNA: TGCAGCGGTCGGGAGAATGAGCAGTTCTTC.

The chain carries TRBV12-3 or TRBV12-4 and TRBJ1-1; no firm D call. This CDR3 is built from 13 residues. V lost 3 bases, J lost 4 bases, and 9 bases lay in between. For the CDR3, the DNA is TGTGCCAGCAGTTTGAAACGGGTCACTGAAGCTTTCTTT. It codes for CASSLKRVTEAFF.

The chain carries TRBV29-1 and TRBJ1-2, with TRBD1 matching over 7 bases. The trim removed 5 bases at V and 4 bases at J, leaving 1 base unmatched. CDR1 SQVTM and CDR2 ANQGSEA come from the germline V gene. The CDR3 has 11 residues. CDR3 sequence: CSVQGGYGYTF. DNA of the CDR3: TGCAGCGTTCAGGGGGGCTATGGCTACACCTTC.

The chain carries TRBV29-1 and TRBJ1-2; no reliable D call. Trimming left V 0 bases short and J 8 bases short, with 13 bases between. The CDR3 runs 13 residues. The germline V gene has CDR1 SQVTM and CDR2 ANQGSEA. The CDR3 here is CSVEELGIRGYTF. CDR3 in DNA: TGCAGCGTTGAAGAATTGGGGATTCGGGGCTACACCTTC.